A single sample gave rise to the 5 T cell receptor beta chains below, sequenced in a study of cytomegalovirus exposure and HLA in healthy donors. The PCR used 60 Vbeta and 13 Jbeta primers. The repertoire was sequenced with immunoSEQ multiplex PCR; TCRdb's copy has only in-frame clones and lacks some. The repertoire holds 100,000 to 150,000 clones, with roughly 78% as singletons. The specimen sequenced was PBMCs. These receptors were obtained from a man aged 25 to 45 in good health and CMV-seropositive.

The chain is built from TRBV6-5 and TRBJ1-2; D possibly corresponds to TRBD1 (5 bases). V was pared by 5 bases and J by 7 bases, with 14 bases between. Germline assignment: CDR1 MNHEY and CDR2 SVGAGI. The CDR3 runs 13 residues. CDR3 DNA sequence: TGTGCCAGCAGTCGTTCAGGGTTCCGTGGCTACACCTTC. It translates to CASSRSGFRGYTF.

The chain employs TRBV29-1 and TRBJ1-1; D gene ambiguous. Germline V lookup: CDR1 SQVTM, CDR2 ANQGSEA. V was cut by 7 bases and J by 1 base, with 10 bases left in between. The CDR3 runs to 12 residues. DNA of the CDR3: TGCAGCGGCCTCGTCGGGAACACTGAAGCTTTCTTT. Its protein is CSGLVGNTEAFF. The whole variable domain, remainder taken from reference TRBV29-1 and TRBJ1-1, is SAVISQKPSRDICQRGTSLTIQCQVDSQVTMMFWYRQQPGQSLTLIATANQGSEATYESGFVIDKFPISRPNLTFSTLTVSNMSPEDSSIYLCSGLVGNTEAFFGQGTRLTVV.

This chain connects TRBV19 to TRBJ1-3; possible D gene TRBD1, 6 bases. Trimming cost V 5 bases and J 0 bases, with 11 bases left between them. CDR3 length: 15 amino acids. Germline V gene sequence: CDR1 LNHDA, CDR2 SQIVND (reference sequence). DNA for the CDR3: TGTGCCAGTAGTCTAGGGACACGCTCTGGAAACACCATATATTTT. Amino acid sequence: CASSLGTRSGNTIYF.

The table lists this clone with a few counts. This rearrangement joins TRBV9 to TRBJ2-2; the D gene is possibly TRBD1 (6 bases). CDR3 length equals 15 residues. V lost 3 bases and J lost 4, with 13 bases in between. Germline V gene data show CDR1 as SGDLS and CDR2 as YYNGEE. CDR3 bases: TGTGCCAGCAGCGACCTGACAGGTGTCACCGGGGAGCTGTTTTTT. It encodes CASSDLTGVTGELFF.

The rearrangement links TRBV19 to TRBJ1-5; D perhaps matches TRBD1 (6 bases). The CDR3 spans 13 residues. V was clipped by 9 bases and J by 7 bases, with 16 bases between them. Germline values: CDR1 LNHDA, CDR2 SQIVND (reference sequence). CDR3 protein: CASQGQTIQPQHF. The CDR3 coding sequence is TGTGCCAGCCAAGGACAGACCATACAGCCCCAGCATTTT.